A single sample is the source of the 20 T cell receptor beta chains below, sequenced in a study of blood T cell repertoires in COVID-19. Some clones are missing from TCRdb's copy, which holds only in-frame ones; the method was immunoSEQ multiplex PCR. Of over 150,000 clones in the sample, 75% to 95% are singletons; the top ten hold about 0.57%. The source material was peripheral blood. The receptor set was obtained from a man aged 50 to 59 with acute or convalescent COVID-19.

The rearrangement links TRBV6-5 to TRBJ1-5; D gene uncertain. CDR3 length equals 15 residues. V was trimmed by 2 bases and J by 5 bases, leaving 13 bases between them. The germline V gene has CDR1 MNHEY and CDR2 SVGAGI. CDR3 sequence (DNA): TGTGCCAGCAGTTACGGAGGGAGTCCCGATCAGCCCCAGCATTTT. This codes for CASSYGGSPDQPQHF.

The V and J genes are TRBV30 and TRBJ1-2; tentative D call: TRBD1 (5 bases). Germline-derived CDR1 and CDR2 are GTSNPN and SVGIG (reference sequence). V lost 4 bases, J lost 4 bases, and 19 bases lay in between. The CDR3 is 15 amino acids. The CDR3 region is CAWISVGTQGYGYTF. The CDR3 DNA follows: TGTGCCTGGATCTCGGTGGGAACCCAGGGCTATGGCTACACCTTC. Full variable domain (remainder filled in from reference TRBV30 and TRBJ1-2): SQTIHQWPATLVQPVGSPLSLECTVEGTSNPNLYWYRQAAGRGLQLLFYSVGIGQISSEVPQNLSASRPQDRQFILSSKKLLLSDSGFYLCAWISVGTQGYGYTFGSGTRLTVV.

The CDR3 region has the DNA TGTGCCAGCAGCTTAGAGTATATGTGGGCTAGCAATCAGCCCCAGCATTTT. Amino acid sequence: CASSLEYMWASNQPQHF. The rearrangement uses TRBV7-2 and TRBJ1-5; D unresolved. V was shortened by 1 base and J by 0 bases, with 13 bases between the two germline ends. Germline CDR1 SGHTA, CDR2 FQGNSA. This CDR3 comprises 17 residues.

This clone is a singleton in its sample. This sequence joins TRBV19 and TRBJ1-2; D ambiguous. The V gene's germline CDR1 is LNHDA and CDR2 SQIVND (reference sequence). The V end was cut by 6 bases, the J end by 4 bases, with 18 bases between. The CDR3 runs to 15 residues. CDR3 in DNA: TGTGCCAGTAGAGGCCCCGCCGGGTCCATCTATGGCTACACCTTC. Its translation: CASRGPAGSIYGYTF.

Remarks on this clone: The identical CDR3 is also encoded by other nucleotide sequences in the sample. The chain is built from TRBV2 and TRBJ1-6; D remains ambiguous. Trimming removed 0 bases from V and 7 bases from J, with 7 bases in between. This CDR3 has 14 residues. Per the germline V gene, CDR1 is SNHLY and CDR2 is FYNNEI. The CDR3 region has the DNA TGTGCCAGCAGTGAAGCCAGGCTAAATTCACCCCTCCACTTT. Translated: CASSEARLNSPLHF.

The chain joins TRBV4-1 to TRBJ1-1, with D possibly being TRBD1 (6 bases). V was clipped by 1 base and J by 3 bases, with 15 bases between them. Germline assignment: CDR1 MGHRA and CDR2 YSYEKL. This CDR3 spans 16 amino acids. CDR3 bases: TGCGCCAGCAGCCAAGTTAGGGCCGGGGGGCACACTGAAGCTTTCTTT. Protein: CASSQVRAGGHTEAFF.

V gene TRBV3-1 (or the pseudogene TRBV3-2) combines with J gene TRBJ2-5; D is perhaps TRBD1 (6 bases). Per the germline V gene, CDR1 is LGHDT and CDR2 is YNNKEL (reference sequence). This CDR3 is 14 amino acids long. The germline V and J ends were trimmed by 4 bases and 2 bases, with 11 bases remaining between them. CDR3 sequence: CASSLIGTQETQYF. The CDR3 coding sequence is TGTGCCAGCAGCCTCATAGGGACACAAGAGACCCAGTACTTC.

The J gene is TRBJ2-5, the V gene TRBV28; TRBD1 is a possible D gene (6 bases). The germline V and J ends were trimmed by 4 bases and 5 bases, with 17 bases remaining between them. The germline gives CDR1 MDHEN, CDR2 SYDVKM. The CDR3 is 15 residues long. The CDR3 spells CASSYREIALETQYF. The CDR3 coding sequence is TGTGCCAGCAGTTACAGGGAGATAGCGTTGGAGACCCAGTACTTC.

The V call is TRBV2, the J call TRBJ2-1; TRBD2 is a possible D gene (6 bases). Germline CDR1 SNHLY, CDR2 FYNNEI. Trimming shortened V by 2 bases and J by 9 bases, and 14 bases separated the two germline ends. The CDR3 loop spans 14 amino acids. The CDR3 protein is CASSESLAFGEQFF. As DNA, the CDR3 is TGTGCCAGCAGTGAAAGTCTAGCGTTTGGTGAGCAGTTCTTC.

The V call is TRBV18, the J call TRBJ2-7; TRBD1 might be the D (6 bases). Germline V gene data show CDR1 as KGHSH and CDR2 as LQKENI. Trimming cost V 4 bases and J 0 bases, with 13 bases left between them. CDR3 length: 15 amino acids. The CDR3 reads CASSRGTTTSYEQYV. CDR3 in DNA: TGTGCCAGCTCACGAGGGACAACGACCTCCTACGAGCAGTACGTC.

The V call is TRBV7-9, the J call TRBJ2-3; 8 positions match TRBD2. This CDR3 is built from 16 residues. The trim removed 5 bases at V and 1 base at J, leaving 8 bases unmatched. CDR1 and CDR2 from the germline V gene are SEHNR and FQNEAQ (reference sequence). CDR3 residues: CASSQSGSVRTDTQYF. CDR3 nucleotides: TGTGCCAGCAGCCAGAGCGGGAGCGTTCGCACAGATACGCAGTATTTT.

The chain carries TRBV9 and TRBJ2-1, with 10 bases lining up with TRBD2. Germline V CDR1 and CDR2: SGDLS, YYNGEE. The CDR3 loop spans 15 amino acids. V gave up 2 bases and J gave up 6 bases; unmatched junction bases: 5. For the CDR3, the DNA is TGTGCCAGCAGCGTCAGCGGGGGGGCTGGCAATGAGCAGTTCTTC. It codes for CASSVSGGAGNEQFF.

The chain employs TRBV3-1 (or the pseudogene TRBV3-2) and TRBJ1-5, with TRBD1 as a possible D gene (5 bases). The CDR3 consists of 13 residues. CDR1 LGHDT and CDR2 YNNKEL come from the germline V gene (reference sequence). With 3 bases removed from V and 10 bases from J, the gap between germline ends came to 13 bases. CDR3 DNA: TGTGCCAGCAGCCAGGGGGGAATTAAACCCCAGCATTTT. Protein: CASSQGGIKPQHF.

This clone is a singleton in its sample. The rearrangement links TRBV28 to TRBJ1-2, with 9 nucleotides matching TRBD1. CDR3 length: 16 amino acids. Germline V gives CDR1 MDHEN, CDR2 SYDVKM. With 4 bases clipped from V and 1 base from J, the junction kept 7 bases outside the gene matches. The CDR3: CASSSAGTGINYGYTF. The DNA of the CDR3 is TGTGCCAGCAGTTCCGCCGGGACAGGGATTAACTATGGCTACACCTTC.

The CDR3 DNA sequence: TGTGCCAGCAGGTCCGGGACAGGAGCTGGCTACACCTTC. Its translation is CASRSGTGAGYTF. The V gene is TRBV28, the J gene TRBJ1-2; 8 bases are a match to TRBD1. Germline V gives CDR1 MDHEN, CDR2 SYDVKM. CDR3 length: 13 amino acids. V lost 6 bases, J lost 7 bases, and 7 bases stayed unmatched.

This chain links TRBV21-1 with TRBJ2-7; the table's D gene call, TRBD2, was not cross checked with the DNA. TRBV21-1 has pseudogene status. The CDR3 extends over 12 amino acids. The chain's CDR3 is CASRRGLGEQYV. CDR3 bases: TGTGCCAGCAGGCGGGGACTGGGCGAGCAGTACGTC.

J is TRBJ2-5 and V is TRBV18, with D possibly being TRBD1 (5 bases). This CDR3 is built from 15 residues. V was shortened by 6 bases and J by 4 bases, with 18 bases between the two germline ends. Germline CDR1 KGHSH, CDR2 LQKENI. The CDR3 protein is CASSSRTQWGETQYF. The CDR3 bases are TGTGCCAGCTCCTCCCGGACACAATGGGGAGAGACCCAGTACTTC.

The chain recombines TRBV6-6 with TRBJ1-5; D unresolved. The ends were cut back, 1 base at V and 6 bases at J, with 7 bases in the middle. The CDR3 has 13 residues. Germline-derived CDR1 and CDR2 are MNHNY and SVGAGI (reference sequence). In DNA form, the CDR3 reads TGTGCCAGCAGTTACTTATTTGTTCAGCCCCAGCATTTT. Its translation: CASSYLFVQPQHF.

The chain has TRBV12-3 or TRBV12-4 and TRBJ2-2; TRBD2 matches at 8 bases. The CDR3 is 13 residues long. The ends lost 10 bases at V and 3 bases at J; junction bases unmatched: 4. Here the CDR3 DNA reads TGTGCCACGCGGACTAGCTACACCGGGGAGCTGTTTTTT. Amino acids: CATRTSYTGELFF.

CDR3 coding DNA: TGTGCCTGGAGACGACAGGGGCTAGACTATGGCTACACCTTC. Residues: CAWRRQGLDYGYTF. The chain employs TRBV30 and TRBJ1-2; TRBD1 aligns across 8 bases. The germline gives CDR1 GTSNPN, CDR2 SVGIG (reference sequence). J was trimmed by 3 bases and V by 3 bases; bases with no gene match: 6. The CDR3 sequence is 14 residues long.